A selection of T cell receptor beta chains follows, all from one sample in a study of technical replicates of blood from a few donors. Profiling relied on immunoSEQ multiplex PCR, and the TCRdb table lists in-frame clones only, not all of them. The table has around 54,000 clones, around 96% seen once. Specimen: T cells isolated from PBMCs. Receptor source: a human donor in good health. Each CDR3 is given with its conserved first and last residue. The order of the fields is D gene, CDR3 length, J gene, V gene, CDR3 DNA, CDR3 protein. The D gene is left open where the match is weak.

d_call: TRBD1
cdr3_length: 13
j_call: TRBJ1-5
v_call: TRBV7-2
cdr3_nt: TGTGCCAGCAGCTTGAGGGGGCTTCAGCCCCAGCATTTT
cdr3_aa: CASSLRGLQPQHF

d_call: TRBD2
cdr3_length: 15
j_call: TRBJ2-3
v_call: TRBV7-3
cdr3_nt: TGTGCCAGCAGCGCTAGCGGGAGTCGGCCAGATACGCAGTATTTT
cdr3_aa: CASSASGSRPDTQYF

d_call: -
cdr3_length: 16
j_call: TRBJ2-1
v_call: TRBV19
cdr3_nt: TGTGCCAGTAGTATAGATCTTGAGGTCTCCTACAATGAGCAGTTCTTC
cdr3_aa: CASSIDLEVSYNEQFF

d_call: -
cdr3_length: 12
j_call: TRBJ2-7
v_call: TRBV2
cdr3_nt: TGTGCCAGCAGCGAGGGCCCCTACGAGCAGTACTTC
cdr3_aa: CASSEGPYEQYF

d_call: -
cdr3_length: 14
j_call: TRBJ2-5
v_call: TRBV28
cdr3_nt: TGTGCCAGCAGTTTAACAGGACGAGGAGAGACCCAGTACTTC
cdr3_aa: CASSLTGRGETQYF

d_call: TRBD2
cdr3_length: 16
j_call: TRBJ2-2
v_call: TRBV18
cdr3_nt: TGTGCCAGCTCACCACTCACTAGCGGGAGCACCGGGGAGCTGTTTTTT
cdr3_aa: CASSPLTSGSTGELFF

d_call: -
cdr3_length: 12
j_call: TRBJ2-1
v_call: TRBV6-5
cdr3_nt: TGTGCCAGCAGTAGAAGCGGCAATGAGCAGTTCTTC
cdr3_aa: CASSRSGNEQFF

d_call: TRBD2
cdr3_length: 17
j_call: TRBJ2-7
v_call: TRBV13
cdr3_nt: TGTGCCAGCAGCTTACTACAGGCGGGGGTAGGCTCCTACGAGCAGTACTTC
cdr3_aa: CASSLLQAGVGSYEQYF

d_call: TRBD2
cdr3_length: 15
j_call: TRBJ2-7
v_call: TRBV27
cdr3_nt: TGTGCCAGCAGTTTTACTAGCGGGGGTTCCTACGAGCAGTACTTC
cdr3_aa: CASSFTSGGSYEQYF

d_call: TRBD1
cdr3_length: 16
j_call: TRBJ1-4
v_call: TRBV15
cdr3_nt: TGTGCCACCAGCAGAGGGACAGGGATCGGTAATGAAAAACTGTTTTTT
cdr3_aa: CATSRGTGIGNEKLFF

d_call: TRBD1
cdr3_length: 13
j_call: TRBJ1-1
v_call: TRBV11-2
cdr3_nt: TGTGCCAGCAGCGGACAGGGCCACACTGAAGCTTTCTTT
cdr3_aa: CASSGQGHTEAFF